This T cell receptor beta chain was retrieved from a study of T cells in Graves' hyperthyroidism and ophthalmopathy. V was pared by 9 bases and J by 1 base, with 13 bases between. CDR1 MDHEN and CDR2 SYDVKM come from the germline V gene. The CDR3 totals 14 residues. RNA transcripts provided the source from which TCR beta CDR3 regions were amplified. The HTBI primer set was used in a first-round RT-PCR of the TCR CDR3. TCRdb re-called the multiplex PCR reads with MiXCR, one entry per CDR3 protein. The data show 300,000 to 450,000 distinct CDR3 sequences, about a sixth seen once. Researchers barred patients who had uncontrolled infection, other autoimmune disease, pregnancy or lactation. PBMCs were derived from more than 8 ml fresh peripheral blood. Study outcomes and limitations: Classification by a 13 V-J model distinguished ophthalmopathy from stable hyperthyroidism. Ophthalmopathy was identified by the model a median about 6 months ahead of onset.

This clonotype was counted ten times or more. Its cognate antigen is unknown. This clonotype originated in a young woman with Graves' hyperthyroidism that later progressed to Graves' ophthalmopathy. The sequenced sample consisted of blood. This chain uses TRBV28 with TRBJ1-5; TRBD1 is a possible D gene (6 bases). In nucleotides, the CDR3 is TGTGCCAGTTGTAACAGGGTGAGCAATCAGCCCCAGCATTTT. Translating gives CASCNRVSNQPQHF.